Listed here are 21 T cell receptor beta chains from one sample, sequenced in a study of blood T cell repertoires in COVID-19. Here immunoSEQ multiplex PCR was the method, and the copy in TCRdb shows in-frame clones only, minus some. The sample holds 300,000 to 400,000 clones, roughly 85% seen once. Source material: PBMCs or T cells enriched from blood (not recorded which). These receptors all stem from a woman in her twenties or thirties who had been exposed to COVID-19.

This chain joins TRBV6-5 and TRBJ2-1; D gene uncertain. Trimming removed 3 bases at V and 8 bases at J, with 11 bases between. The germline gives CDR1 MNHEY, CDR2 SVGAGI. The CDR3 is made up of 13 amino acids. The CDR3 nucleotides are TGTGCCAGCAGTTATCTTCTCTCGGATGAGCAGTTCTTC. This translates into CASSYLLSDEQFF.

The chain employs TRBV11-2 and TRBJ1-3, with a tentative D call TRBD1 (5 bases). From germline, CDR1 is SGHAT and CDR2 FQNNGV. CDR3 length equals 19 residues. V was clipped by 0 bases and J by 0 bases, with 18 bases between them. The CDR3 coding sequence is TGTGCCAGCAGCTTAGAGACTCCCCTTGGCAGGGCCTCTGGAAACACCATATATTTT. Protein: CASSLETPLGRASGNTIYF. The whole variable domain, filled in from reference TRBV11-2 and TRBJ1-3, reads EAGVAQSPRYKIIEKRQSVAFWCNPISGHATLYWYQQILGQGPKLLIQFQNNGVVDDSQLPKDRFSAERLKGVDSTLKIQPAKLEDSAVYLCASSLETPLGRASGNTIYFGEGSWLTVV.

The chain carries TRBV5-4 and TRBJ2-3; the match to TRBD1 covers 8 bases. Germline V gene lookup returns CDR1 SGHNT and CDR2 YYREEE (reference sequence). The CDR3 contains 16 residues. With 4 bases clipped from V and 0 bases from J, the junction kept 7 bases outside the gene matches. CDR3 coding DNA: TGTGCCAGCAGCCAGACAGGGGTTTCTAGCACAGATACGCAGTATTTT. Its translation is CASSQTGVSSTDTQYF.

J is TRBJ1-2 and V is TRBV28, with D maybe TRBD1 (6 bases). The length of the CDR3 is 12 residues. V gave up 8 bases and J gave up 8 bases, with 15 bases separating them. Germline lookup yields CDR1 MDHEN and CDR2 SYDVKM. CDR3 protein: CASFSGEGGYTF. Written as DNA, the CDR3 is TGTGCCAGCTTTTCAGGGGAGGGGGGCTACACCTTC.

This chain links TRBV5-5 with TRBJ1-4, with D possibly matching TRBD1 (5 bases). Trimming shortened V by 4 bases and J by 5 bases, and 15 bases separated the two germline ends. The CDR3 spans 15 residues. Germline V gene data show CDR1 as SGHKS and CDR2 as YYEKEE (reference sequence). The CDR3 coding sequence is TGTGCCAGCAGCCCGTTTTCGACAGCGAATGAAAAACTGTTTTTT. It specifies CASSPFSTANEKLFF.

The rearrangement uses TRBV6-5 and TRBJ1-1; 7 positions match TRBD1. Germline CDR1 and CDR2: MNHEY and SVGAGI. The CDR3 consists of 11 residues. The V and J ends lost 5 bases and 7 bases, in that order; junction bases with no gene match: 1. CDR3 nucleotides: TGTGCCAGCAGTAGGGACAGTGAAGCTTTCTTT. It encodes CASSRDSEAFF.

The rearrangement links TRBV18 to TRBJ1-2, with D possibly being TRBD1 (5 bases). The CDR3 covers 14 residues. The V and J ends lost 6 bases and 8 bases respectively, with 19 bases between them. Germline lookup yields CDR1 KGHSH and CDR2 LQKENI. The CDR3 bases are TGTGCCAGCTCCCCGACAGTCGTCCGTGCCGGCTACACCTTC. As protein: CASSPTVVRAGYTF.

The CDR3 sequence is CASRSGQNYGYTF. Here the CDR3 DNA reads TGTGCCAGCAGATCGGGACAGAACTATGGCTACACCTTC. The rearrangement uses TRBV6-5 and TRBJ1-2; 7 bases align to TRBD1. The germline V gene encodes CDR1 MNHEY and CDR2 SVGAGI. This CDR3 spans 13 amino acids. V lost 6 bases, J lost 2 bases, and 3 bases stayed unmatched.

V gene TRBV21-1 combines with J gene TRBJ2-5; the D call TRBD2 from the table was never checked on the DNA. TRBV21-1 is listed as a pseudogene. This CDR3 has 14 amino acids. The CDR3 here is CASSKDLREKTQYF. The DNA of the CDR3 is TGTGCCAGCAGCAAAGATCTCCGAGAAAAGACCCAGTACTTC.

V and J are TRBV6-2 or TRBV6-3 and TRBJ2-3, with D possibly TRBD1 on 6 matching bases. Trimming stripped 4 bases from V and 0 bases from J, with 23 bases between. Germline V gives CDR1 MNHEY, CDR2 SVGEGT. This CDR3 is built from 19 residues. CDR3 in amino acids: CASSFLATTGTKSTDTQYF. CDR3 coding DNA: TGTGCCAGCAGTTTCCTTGCTACAACCGGGACAAAGAGCACAGATACGCAGTATTTT.

The rearrangement uses TRBV30 and TRBJ1-5; D is ambiguous. The CDR3 has 14 amino acids. CDR1 is GTSNPN, CDR2 SVGIG, per germline (reference sequence). The CDR3 coding sequence is TGTGCGGAAGGTATTTCAGGTAAGAATCAGCCCCAGCATTTT. Its translation is CAEGISGKNQPQHF.

CDR3 in DNA: TGTGCCAGCTCACCGGGACAGGGGCACACCGGGGAGCTGTTTTTT. As protein: CASSPGQGHTGELFF. J is TRBJ2-2 and V is TRBV18, with 10 nucleotides matching TRBD1. This CDR3 spans 15 amino acids. V dropped 3 bases and J dropped 3; count of bases not matched to a gene: 1. Per the germline V gene, CDR1 is KGHSH and CDR2 is LQKENI. Together with reference TRBV18 and TRBJ2-2, the CDR3 gives the full variable domain: NAGVMQNPRHLVRRRGQEARLRCSPMKGHSHVYWYRQLPEEGLKFMVYLQKENIIDESGMPKERFSAEFPKEGPSILRIQQVVRGDSAAYFCASSPGQGHTGELFFGEGSRLTVL.

The genes are TRBV2 and TRBJ1-5; D is undetermined. Germline CDR1 is SNHLY and CDR2 is FYNNEI. With 4 bases removed from V and 1 base from J, the gap between germline ends came to 5 bases. The CDR3 covers 13 residues. The CDR3 is CASSVGSNQPQHF. The CDR3 DNA follows: TGTGCCAGCAGTGTGGGCAGCAATCAGCCCCAGCATTTT.

The chain has TRBV1 and TRBJ2-7; the table's D call TRBD2 went unverified against the DNA. TRBV1 is designated a pseudogene. The CDR3 sequence is 16 residues long. This chain's CDR3 is CTSSSGLAGISYEQYF. CDR3 coding DNA: TGCACCAGCAGCTCGGGACTAGCGGGAATCTCCTACGAGCAGTACTTC.

J is TRBJ2-3 and V is TRBV2, with a weak D call TRBD1 (5 bases). V shed 7 bases and J shed 3 bases, with 17 bases lying between them. The length of the CDR3 is 15 residues. The germline V gene has CDR1 SNHLY and CDR2 FYNNEI. The CDR3, as DNA: TGTGCCAGCACCTCGAGGCAGGGTAAAACAGATACGCAGTATTTT. This sequence encodes CASTSRQGKTDTQYF.

The V and J genes are TRBV27 and TRBJ2-3; TRBD2 matches 7 bases. Germline CDR1 is MNHEY and CDR2 is SMNVEV (reference sequence). V gave up 0 bases and J gave up 4 bases; unmatched junction bases: 7. This CDR3 region has 16 residues. CDR3 sequence (DNA): TGTGCCAGCAGTTTATCGGTGGGGGGGAGGTCAGATACGCAGTATTTT. It translates to CASSLSVGGRSDTQYF.

The chain recombines TRBV7-2 with TRBJ2-1; 12 bases map to TRBD2. This CDR3 spans 16 amino acids. Germline V gives CDR1 SGHTA, CDR2 FQGNSA. The junction had 11 bases not matched to a gene; V was cut back by 4 bases and J by 10 bases. CDR3 coding DNA: TGTGCCAGCAGCTGGCTGATGACTAGCGGGGGATTGGAGCAGTTCTTC. This translates into CASSWLMTSGGLEQFF.

The chain recombines TRBV24-1 with TRBJ2-1, with 14 positions matching TRBD2. Germline V gives CDR1 KGHDR, CDR2 SFDVKD. The CDR3 covers 17 residues. Trimming at V came to 2 bases and at J to 7 bases, leaving 6 bases not matched to a gene. CDR3 region: CATSDYGLAGGLNEQFF. Written as DNA, the CDR3 is TGTGCCACCAGTGATTACGGACTAGCGGGGGGTCTGAATGAGCAGTTCTTC.

The gene calls are TRBV6-1 and TRBJ2-3; 9 positions agree with TRBD2. After removal of 0 bases from V and 2 bases from J, the junction contained 6 bases not matched to a gene. The CDR3 spans 17 residues. Germline V gene data show CDR1 as MNHNS and CDR2 as SASEGT. The DNA for the CDR3 is TGTGCCAGCAGTGAAGCTGGCCTAGCGGGATTCACAGATACGCAGTATTTT. It translates to CASSEAGLAGFTDTQYF.

The rearrangement joins TRBV30 to TRBJ2-7, with 10 bases matching TRBD1. V was clipped by 6 bases and J by 1 base; unmatched bases: 6. Germline V gene data show CDR1 as GTSNPN and CDR2 as SVGIG (reference sequence). The CDR3 has 14 residues. The DNA of the CDR3 is TGTGCCTGCGAAAGGGACAGGGGTTCCTACGAGCAGTACTTC. Amino acids: CACERDRGSYEQYF.

The chain combines TRBV19 with TRBJ1-1; 8 positions match TRBD1. CDR1 and CDR2 (germline): LNHDA, SQIVND (reference sequence). V lost 5 bases, J lost 1 base, and 6 bases stayed unmatched. The CDR3 covers 15 residues. The CDR3 region has the DNA TGTGCCAGTAGTTTGGGCGGGACAGGGAACACTGAAGCTTTCTTT. It encodes CASSLGGTGNTEAFF.